This T cell receptor (beta chain) was obtained from a study of blood T cell repertoires in COVID-19. As for the study in general: Donors in the United States, Italy and Spain gave samples during acute or convalescent COVID-19. Nucleic acid was either cDNA or gDNA, and it came from T cells, B-cell-depleted T cells, or PBMCs.

This CDR3 is built from 13 residues. V dropped 5 bases and J dropped 8 bases, with 13 bases sitting between them. Germline V gene sequence: CDR1 MNHNY, CDR2 SVGAGI (reference sequence). Source study methods: Estimates of nucleated cell counts were drawn from the amplification of reference gene primers. Using immunoSEQ multiplex PCR, the repertoire was profiled, and TCRdb retains in-frame clones only, with some absent. V and J calls and clone size are as listed in that table; D and trimming were resolved from the DNA. Among 200,000 to 250,000 clones listed, about 88% were seen once. Patients at the Seattle site were enrolled during active infection and followed longitudinally.

The sequenced sample was peripheral blood. The V gene is TRBV6-6, the J gene TRBJ2-1; a weak D match, TRBD2 (5 bases). The receptor's source is a man aged 50 to 59 with COVID-19, enrolled during active disease. CDR3 loop: CASSPNTRYEQFF. In DNA form, the CDR3 reads TGTGCCAGCAGTCCAAACACTAGATATGAGCAGTTCTTC.